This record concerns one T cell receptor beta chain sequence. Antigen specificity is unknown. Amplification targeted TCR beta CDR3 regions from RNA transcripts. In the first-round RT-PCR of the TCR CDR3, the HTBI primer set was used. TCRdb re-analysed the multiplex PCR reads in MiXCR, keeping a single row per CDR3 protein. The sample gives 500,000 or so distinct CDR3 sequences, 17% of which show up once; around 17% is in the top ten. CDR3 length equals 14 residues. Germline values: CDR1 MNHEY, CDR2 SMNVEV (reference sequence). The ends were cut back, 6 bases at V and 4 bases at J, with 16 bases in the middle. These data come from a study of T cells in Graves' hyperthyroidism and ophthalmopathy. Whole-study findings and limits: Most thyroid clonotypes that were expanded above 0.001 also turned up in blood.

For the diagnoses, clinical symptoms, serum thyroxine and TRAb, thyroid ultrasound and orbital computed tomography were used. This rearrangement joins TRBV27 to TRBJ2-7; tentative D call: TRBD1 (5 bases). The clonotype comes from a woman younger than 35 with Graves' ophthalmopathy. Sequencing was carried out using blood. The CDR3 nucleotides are TGTGCCAGCAGCTCGGACATAAGGTCGTACGAGCAGTACTTC. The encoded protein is CASSSDIRSYEQYF.